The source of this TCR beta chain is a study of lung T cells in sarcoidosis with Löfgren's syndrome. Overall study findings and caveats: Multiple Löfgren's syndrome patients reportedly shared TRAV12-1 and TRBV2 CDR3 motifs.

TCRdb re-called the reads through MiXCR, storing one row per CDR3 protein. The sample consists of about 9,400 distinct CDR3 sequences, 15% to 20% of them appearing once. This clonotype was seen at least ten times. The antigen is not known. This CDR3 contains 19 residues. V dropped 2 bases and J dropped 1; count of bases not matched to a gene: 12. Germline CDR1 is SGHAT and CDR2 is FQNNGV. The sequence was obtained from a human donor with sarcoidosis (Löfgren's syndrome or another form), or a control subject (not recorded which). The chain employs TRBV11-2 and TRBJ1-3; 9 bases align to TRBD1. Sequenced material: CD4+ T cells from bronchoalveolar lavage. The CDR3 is CASSLILLGTGSSGNTIYF. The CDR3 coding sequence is TGTGCCAGCAGCTTAATCCTCCTGGGGACAGGGTCATCTGGAAACACCATATATTTT.